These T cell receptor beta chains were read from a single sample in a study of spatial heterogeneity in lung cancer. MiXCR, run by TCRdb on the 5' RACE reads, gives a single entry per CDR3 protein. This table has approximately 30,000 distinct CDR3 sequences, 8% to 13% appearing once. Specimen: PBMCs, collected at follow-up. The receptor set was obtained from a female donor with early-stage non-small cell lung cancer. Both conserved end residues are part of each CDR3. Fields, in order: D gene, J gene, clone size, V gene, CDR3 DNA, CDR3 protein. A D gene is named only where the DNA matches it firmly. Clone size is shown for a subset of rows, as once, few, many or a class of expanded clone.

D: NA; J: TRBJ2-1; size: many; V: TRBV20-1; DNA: TGCAGTGCTAGAGATCTGATTGGGGGCCACAATGAGCAGTTCTTC; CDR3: CSARDLIGGHNEQFF
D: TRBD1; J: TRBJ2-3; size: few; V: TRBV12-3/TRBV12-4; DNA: TGTGCCAGCGGTGCTTCCGGGACAGGGAGCCCAGATACGCAGTATTTT; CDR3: CASGASGTGSPDTQYF
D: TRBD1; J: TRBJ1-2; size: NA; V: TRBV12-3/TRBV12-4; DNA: TGTGCCAGCAGTTCCCCGACAGGGGGCGGCTATGGCTACACCTTC; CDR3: CASSSPTGGGYGYTF
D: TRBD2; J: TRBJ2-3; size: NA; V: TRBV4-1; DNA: TGCGCCAGCAGCCAACGAGCGGGGGGCACAGATACGCAGTATTTT; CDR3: CASSQRAGGTDTQYF
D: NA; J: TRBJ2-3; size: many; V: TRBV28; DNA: TGTGCCAGCAGTTACCTAGTGCCCACAGATACGCAGTATTTT; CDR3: CASSYLVPTDTQYF
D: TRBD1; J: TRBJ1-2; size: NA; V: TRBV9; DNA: TGTGCCAGCAGCCCACCCCGGGACAGGGGGGTCGATGGCTACACCTTC; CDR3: CASSPPRDRGVDGYTF
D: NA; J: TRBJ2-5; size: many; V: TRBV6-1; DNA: TGTGCCAGCAGGGGACTGAAACACTGGCGGGCCCAAGAGACCCAGTACTTC; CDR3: CASRGLKHWRAQETQYF
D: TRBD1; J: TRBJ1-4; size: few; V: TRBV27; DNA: TGTGCCAGCAGTCCCGGGACAGGGTTGGAAAAACTGTTTTTT; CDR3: CASSPGTGLEKLFF
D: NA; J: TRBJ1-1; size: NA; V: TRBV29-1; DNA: TGCAGCGTCCCGACAGGGAACACTGAAGCTTTCTTT; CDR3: CSVPTGNTEAFF
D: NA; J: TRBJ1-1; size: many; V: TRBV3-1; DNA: TGTGCCAGCAGCCAAGGGCCTTCGGGCACTGAAGCTTTCTTT; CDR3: CASSQGPSGTEAFF
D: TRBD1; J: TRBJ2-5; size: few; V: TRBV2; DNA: TGTGCCAGCAGTGAAGCGCTTGGACAGGGAGGTTGGCGAGAGACCCAGTACTTC; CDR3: CASSEALGQGGWRETQYF
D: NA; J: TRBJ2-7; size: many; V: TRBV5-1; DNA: TGCGCCAGCAGCTTGGAGTCCTACGAGCAGTACTTC; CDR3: CASSLESYEQYF
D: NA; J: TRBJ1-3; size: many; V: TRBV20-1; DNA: TGCAGTGGAAGACCAGCTAATGGAAACACCATATATTTT; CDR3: CSGRPANGNTIYF
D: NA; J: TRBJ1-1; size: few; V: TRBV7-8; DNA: TGTGCCAGCAGCTTAGAGAGGACACTCCAAGTCCCTGAAGCTTTCTTT; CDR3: CASSLERTLQVPEAFF
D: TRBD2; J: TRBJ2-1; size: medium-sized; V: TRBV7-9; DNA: TGTGCCAGCAGCTTAGTAGCGGGGGGCTACAATGAGCAGTTCTTC; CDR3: CASSLVAGGYNEQFF
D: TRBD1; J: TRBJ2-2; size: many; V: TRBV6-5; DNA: TGTGCCAGCAGTTACGGGACAGGGTTATCCGGGGAGCTGTTTTTT; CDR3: CASSYGTGLSGELFF
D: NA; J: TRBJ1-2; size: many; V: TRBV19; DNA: TGTGCCAGTACCCCGGACCGCTTCGGTGGCTACACCTTC; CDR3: CASTPDRFGGYTF
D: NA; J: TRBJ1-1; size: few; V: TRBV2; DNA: TGTGCCAGCAGTGTCCTTCAGGGTGTCACTGAAGCTTTCTTT; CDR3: CASSVLQGVTEAFF
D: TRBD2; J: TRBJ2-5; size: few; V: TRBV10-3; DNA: TGTGCCATCAGTGATCTAGCGGGGGGGCCAAGAGGAGAGACCCAGTACTTC; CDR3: CAISDLAGGPRGETQYF
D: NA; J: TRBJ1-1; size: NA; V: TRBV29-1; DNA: TGCAGCGTTGTTGAGGGGATGAACACTGAAGCTTTCTTT; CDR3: CSVVEGMNTEAFF
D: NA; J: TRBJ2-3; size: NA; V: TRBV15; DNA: TGTGCCGCGGGCGCTAGCTTAACGAATACGCAGTATTTT; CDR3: CAAGASLTNTQYF
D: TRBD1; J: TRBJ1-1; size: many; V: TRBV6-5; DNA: TGTGCCAGCAAGACAGGGGGTAGAGCTTTCTTT; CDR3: CASKTGGRAFF
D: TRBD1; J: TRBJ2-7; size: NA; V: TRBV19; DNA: TGTGCCAGTAGTAAATCCGGGACAGGGGTTTACGAGCAGTACTTC; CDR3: CASSKSGTGVYEQYF
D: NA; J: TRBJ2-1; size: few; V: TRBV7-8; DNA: TGTGCCAGCAGCCCTCTTCGGCTGGAAAGTCTCAATGAGCAGTTCTTC; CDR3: CASSPLRLESLNEQFF
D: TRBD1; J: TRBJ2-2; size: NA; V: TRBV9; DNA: TGTGCCAGCAGCGTAGATGGGACAGGAAACACCGGGGAGCTGTTTTTT; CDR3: CASSVDGTGNTGELFF
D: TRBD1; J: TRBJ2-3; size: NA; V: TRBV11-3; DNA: TGTGCCAGCAGCTCGGGACAGGGTAGCACAGATACGCAGTATTTT; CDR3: CASSSGQGSTDTQYF
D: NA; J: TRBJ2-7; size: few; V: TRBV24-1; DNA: TGTGCCACCAGTGATGGGGGCCCTCTCTACGAGCAGTACTTC; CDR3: CATSDGGPLYEQYF
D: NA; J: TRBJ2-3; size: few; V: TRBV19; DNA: TGTGCCAGTAGTATACTTCTAACAGATACGCAGTATTTT; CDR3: CASSILLTDTQYF
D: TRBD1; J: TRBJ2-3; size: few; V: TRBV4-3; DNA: TGCGCCAGCAGCCAAGGGTCGGACAGGGGAGATACGCAGTATTTT; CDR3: CASSQGSDRGDTQYF
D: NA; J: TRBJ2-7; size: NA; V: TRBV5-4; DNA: TGTGCCAGCAGCTTGTACCGAATTCTAGCCGGGGAGAACTACGAGCAGTACTTC; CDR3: CASSLYRILAGENYEQYF
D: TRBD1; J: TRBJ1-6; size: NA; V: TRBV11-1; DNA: TGTGCCAGCAGCCGACAGGGAGATCCCTATAATTCACCCCTCCACTTT; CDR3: CASSRQGDPYNSPLHF
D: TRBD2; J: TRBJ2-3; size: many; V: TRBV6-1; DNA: TGTGCCAGCAGTGAAGGGGTTACTAGCGGGGGAACAGATACGCAGTATTTT; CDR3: CASSEGVTSGGTDTQYF
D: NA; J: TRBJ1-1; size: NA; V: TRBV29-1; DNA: TGCAGCGTTGCCGGGGTATACGTGAACACTGAAGCTTTCTTT; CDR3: CSVAGVYVNTEAFF
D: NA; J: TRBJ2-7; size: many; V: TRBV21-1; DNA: TGTGCCAGCAGCAAACGGGGGGTCCGGGCCTACGAGCAGTACTTC; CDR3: CASSKRGVRAYEQYF
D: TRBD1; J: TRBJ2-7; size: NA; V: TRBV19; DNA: TGTGCCAGTAGTACCCCGGGACAGGCCTACGAGCAGTACTTC; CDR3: CASSTPGQAYEQYF
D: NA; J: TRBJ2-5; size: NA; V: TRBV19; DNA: TGTGCCAGTAGGACGGACAGCCAAGAGACCCAGTACTTC; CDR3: CASRTDSQETQYF
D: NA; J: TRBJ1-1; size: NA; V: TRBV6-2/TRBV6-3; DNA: TGTGCCAGCAGTTCCCTCCGGGGGAGCACTGAAGCTTTCTTT; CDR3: CASSSLRGSTEAFF
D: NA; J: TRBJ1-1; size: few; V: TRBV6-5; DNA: TGTGCCAGCAGTTACGAAGGGGGTGAAGCTTTCTTT; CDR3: CASSYEGGEAFF
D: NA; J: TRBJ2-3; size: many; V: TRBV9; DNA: TGTGCCAGCAGCGTTGGACCATATGGGACAGATACGCAGTATTTT; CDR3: CASSVGPYGTDTQYF
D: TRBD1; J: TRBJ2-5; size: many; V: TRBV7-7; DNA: TGTGCTAGCAGCGCAGGGACAGCCCAAGAGACCCAGTACTTC; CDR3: CASSAGTAQETQYF
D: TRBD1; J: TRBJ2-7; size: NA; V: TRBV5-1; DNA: TGCGCCAGCAGCTCCAATCCCGGGACAGTCTACGAGCAGTACTTC; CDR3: CASSSNPGTVYEQYF
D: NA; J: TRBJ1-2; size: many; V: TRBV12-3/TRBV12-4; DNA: TGTGCCAGCCAAAGACGAGGGGCGAACTATGGCTACACCTTC; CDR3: CASQRRGANYGYTF
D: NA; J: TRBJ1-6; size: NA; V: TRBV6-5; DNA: TGTGCCAGCAGTTACTCTGGGGGGCCTTCTAATTCACCCCTCCACTTT; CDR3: CASSYSGGPSNSPLHF
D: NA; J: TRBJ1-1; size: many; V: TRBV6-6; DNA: TGTGCCAGCAGTTACTATGCTCCTGCTGAAGCTTTCTTT; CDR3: CASSYYAPAEAFF
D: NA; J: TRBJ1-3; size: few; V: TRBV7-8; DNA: TGTGCCAGCAGCCCTCGGACGACTGGAAACACCATATATTTT; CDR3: CASSPRTTGNTIYF